Described below is a single T cell receptor (beta chain) sequence and its context. Its antigen remains unknown. The CDR3 consists of 13 residues. V was clipped by 7 bases and J by 3 bases, with 12 bases between them. CDR1 is SQVTM, CDR2 ANQGSEA, per germline. The sample comes from a study of T cells in Graves' hyperthyroidism and ophthalmopathy. Findings and limits, study-wide: Among thyroid clonotypes expanded above 0.001, most also appeared in blood.

RNA transcripts yielded amplified TCR beta CDR3 regions. The TCR CDR3 was amplified in a first-round RT-PCR using the HTBI primer set. TCRdb processed the multiplex PCR reads anew with MiXCR; each CDR3 protein has one entry. The sample has some 720,000 distinct CDR3 sequences, 16% seen once; the top ten hold around 8.1%. The receptor comes from a man younger than 30 with Graves' hyperthyroidism. This chain connects TRBV29-1 to TRBJ2-2; D possibly corresponds to TRBD2 (6 bases). Material: blood. The CDR3 DNA sequence: TGCAGCGGGGCGGGACCCTACACCGGGGAGCTGTTTTTT. It codes for CSGAGPYTGELFF.